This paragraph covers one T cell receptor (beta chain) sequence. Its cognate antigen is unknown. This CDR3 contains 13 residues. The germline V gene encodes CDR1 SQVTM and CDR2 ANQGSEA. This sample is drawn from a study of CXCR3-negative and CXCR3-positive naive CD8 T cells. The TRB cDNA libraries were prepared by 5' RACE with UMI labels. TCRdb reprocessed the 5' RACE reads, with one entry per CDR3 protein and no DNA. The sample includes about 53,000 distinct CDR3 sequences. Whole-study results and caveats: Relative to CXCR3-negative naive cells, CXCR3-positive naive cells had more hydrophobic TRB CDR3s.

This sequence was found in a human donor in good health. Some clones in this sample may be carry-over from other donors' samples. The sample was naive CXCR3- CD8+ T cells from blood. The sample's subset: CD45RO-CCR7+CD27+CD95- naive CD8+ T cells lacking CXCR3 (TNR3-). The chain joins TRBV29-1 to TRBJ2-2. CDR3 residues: CSAEGGTTGELFF.